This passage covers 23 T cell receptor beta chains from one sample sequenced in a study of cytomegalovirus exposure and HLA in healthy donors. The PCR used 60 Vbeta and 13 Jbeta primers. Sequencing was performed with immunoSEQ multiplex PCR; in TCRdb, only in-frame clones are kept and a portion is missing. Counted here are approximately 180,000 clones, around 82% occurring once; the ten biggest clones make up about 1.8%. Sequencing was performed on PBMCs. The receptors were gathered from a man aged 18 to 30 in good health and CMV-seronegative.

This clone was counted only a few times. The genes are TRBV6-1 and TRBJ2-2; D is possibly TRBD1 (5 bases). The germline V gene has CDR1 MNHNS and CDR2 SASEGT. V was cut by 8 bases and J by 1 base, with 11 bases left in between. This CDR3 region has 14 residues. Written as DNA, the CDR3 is TGTGCCAGCGGCCCAAGGGGGAACACCGGGGAGCTGTTTTTT. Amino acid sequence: CASGPRGNTGELFF.

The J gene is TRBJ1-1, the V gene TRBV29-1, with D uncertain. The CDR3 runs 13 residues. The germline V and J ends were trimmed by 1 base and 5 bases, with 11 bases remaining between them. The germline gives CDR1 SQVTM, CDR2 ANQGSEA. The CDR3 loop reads CSVEAVFNTEAFF. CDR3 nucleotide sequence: TGCAGCGTTGAAGCAGTATTTAATACTGAAGCTTTCTTT.

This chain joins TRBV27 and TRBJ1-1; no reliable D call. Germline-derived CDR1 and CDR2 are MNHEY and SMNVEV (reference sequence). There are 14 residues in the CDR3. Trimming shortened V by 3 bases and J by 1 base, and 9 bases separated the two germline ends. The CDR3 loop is CASSFGSGNTEAFF. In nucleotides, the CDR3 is TGTGCCAGCAGTTTCGGTTCAGGGAACACTGAAGCTTTCTTT.

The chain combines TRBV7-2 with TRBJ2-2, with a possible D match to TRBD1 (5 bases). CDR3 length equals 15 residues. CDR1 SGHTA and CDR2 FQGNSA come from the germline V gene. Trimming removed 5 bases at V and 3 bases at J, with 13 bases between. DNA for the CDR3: TGTGCCAGCAGCCCGGTCCAGGGATACACCGGGGAGCTGTTTTTT. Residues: CASSPVQGYTGELFF.

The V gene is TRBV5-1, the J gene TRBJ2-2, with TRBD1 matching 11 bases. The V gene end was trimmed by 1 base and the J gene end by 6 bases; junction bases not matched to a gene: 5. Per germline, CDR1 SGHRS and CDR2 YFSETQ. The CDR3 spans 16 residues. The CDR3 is CASSLWGTGGPGELFF. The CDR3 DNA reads TGCGCCAGCAGCTTGTGGGGGACAGGGGGACCCGGGGAGCTGTTTTTT. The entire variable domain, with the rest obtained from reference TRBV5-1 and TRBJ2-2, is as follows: KAGVTQTPRYLIKTRGQQVTLSCSPISGHRSVSWYQQTPGQGLQFLFEYFSETQRNKGNFPGRFSGRQFSNSRSEMNVSTLELGDSALYLCASSLWGTGGPGELFFGEGSRLTVL.

The CDR3 bases are TGTGCCAGCAGCCACACGACAGGGGGCGGGAAGACCCAGTACTTC. Translated, it gives CASSHTTGGGKTQYF. V and J are TRBV5-4 and TRBJ2-5, with 10 bases aligning to TRBD1. V gave up 4 bases and J gave up 6 bases; unmatched junction bases: 9. CDR1 is SGHNT and CDR2 is YYREEE in the germline V gene (reference sequence). CDR3 length equals 15 residues. Drawing the rest from reference TRBV5-4 and TRBJ2-5, the complete variable domain is ETGVTQSPTHLIKTRGQQVTLRCSSQSGHNTVSWYQQALGQGPQFIFQYYREEENGRGNFPPRFSGLQFPNYSSELNVNALELDDSALYLCASSHTTGGGKTQYFGPGTRLLVL.

As DNA, the CDR3 is TGTGCCAGCAGCTACGACAGGGTAACGGTGGAGGTCCACGAGCAGTACTTC. It encodes CASSYDRVTVEVHEQYF. This chain links TRBV5-4 with TRBJ2-7, with 7 bases matching TRBD1. This CDR3 contains 17 residues. Germline trimming cut 3 bases from V and 5 bases from J; bases unmatched to any gene: 17. Per the germline V gene, CDR1 is SGHNT and CDR2 is YYREEE (reference sequence).

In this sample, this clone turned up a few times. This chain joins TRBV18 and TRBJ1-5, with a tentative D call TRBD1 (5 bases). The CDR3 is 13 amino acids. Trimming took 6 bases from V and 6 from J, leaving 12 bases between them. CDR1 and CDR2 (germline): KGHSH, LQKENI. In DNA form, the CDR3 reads TGTGCCAGCTCCGCGACAGTTTTTCAGCCCCAGCATTTT. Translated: CASSATVFQPQHF.

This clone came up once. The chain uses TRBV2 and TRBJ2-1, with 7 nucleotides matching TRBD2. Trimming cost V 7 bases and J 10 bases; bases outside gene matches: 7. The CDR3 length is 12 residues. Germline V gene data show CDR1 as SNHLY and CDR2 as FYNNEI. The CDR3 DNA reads TGTGCCAGCAAAAGGGAGGGGCGAGAGCAGTTCTTC. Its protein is CASKREGREQFF.

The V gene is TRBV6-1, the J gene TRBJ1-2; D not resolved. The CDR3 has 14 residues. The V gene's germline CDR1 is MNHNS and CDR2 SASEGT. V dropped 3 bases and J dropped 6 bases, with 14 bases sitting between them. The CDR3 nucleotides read TGTGCCAGCAGTGACCAGTTCCAATCCCATGGCTACACCTTC. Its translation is CASSDQFQSHGYTF.

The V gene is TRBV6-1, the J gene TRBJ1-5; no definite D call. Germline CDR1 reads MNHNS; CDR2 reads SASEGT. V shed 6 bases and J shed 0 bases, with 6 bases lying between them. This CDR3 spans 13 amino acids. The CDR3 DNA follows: TGTGCCAGCAGGCGAGATAGCAATCAGCCCCAGCATTTT. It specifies CASRRDSNQPQHF.

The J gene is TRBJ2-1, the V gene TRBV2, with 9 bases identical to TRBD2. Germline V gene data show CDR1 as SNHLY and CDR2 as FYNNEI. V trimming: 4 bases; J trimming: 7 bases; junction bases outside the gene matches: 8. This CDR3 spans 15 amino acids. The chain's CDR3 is CASSGPSGVRNEQFF. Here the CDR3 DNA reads TGTGCCAGCAGTGGACCTAGCGGGGTCCGGAATGAGCAGTTCTTC. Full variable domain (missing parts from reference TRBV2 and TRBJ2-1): EPEVTQTPSHQVTQMGQEVILRCVPISNHLYFYWYRQILGQKVEFLVSFYNNEISEKSEIFDDQFSVERPDGSNFTLKIRSTKLEDSAMYFCASSGPSGVRNEQFFGPGTRLTVL.

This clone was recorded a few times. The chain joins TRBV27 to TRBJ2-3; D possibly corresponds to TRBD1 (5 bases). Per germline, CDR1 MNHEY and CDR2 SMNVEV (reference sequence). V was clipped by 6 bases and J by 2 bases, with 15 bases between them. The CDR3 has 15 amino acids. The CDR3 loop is CASSTHYRYTDTQYF. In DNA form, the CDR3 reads TGTGCCAGCAGCACTCACTACAGGTACACAGATACGCAGTATTTT.

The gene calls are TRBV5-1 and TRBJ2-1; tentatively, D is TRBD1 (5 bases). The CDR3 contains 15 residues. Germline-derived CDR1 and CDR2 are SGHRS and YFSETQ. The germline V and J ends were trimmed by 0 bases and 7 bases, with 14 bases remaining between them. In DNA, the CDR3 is TGCGCCAGCAGCTTGGGGGGCCGGGTATGGAATGAGCAGTTCTTC. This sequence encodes CASSLGGRVWNEQFF.

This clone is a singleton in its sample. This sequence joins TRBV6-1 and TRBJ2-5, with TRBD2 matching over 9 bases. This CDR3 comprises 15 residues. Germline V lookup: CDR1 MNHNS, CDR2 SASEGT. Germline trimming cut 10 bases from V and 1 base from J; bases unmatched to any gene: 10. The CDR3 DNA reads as TGTGCCACCAGAAGGGGCGGGGGGGCCCAAGAGACCCAGTACTTC. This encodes CATRRGGGAQETQYF.

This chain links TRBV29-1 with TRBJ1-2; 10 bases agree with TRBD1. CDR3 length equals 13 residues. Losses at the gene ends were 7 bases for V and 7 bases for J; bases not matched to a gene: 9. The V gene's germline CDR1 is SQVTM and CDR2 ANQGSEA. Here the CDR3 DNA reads TGCAGCGCTAAAAGACAGGGGGCAGGTGGCTACACCTTC. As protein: CSAKRQGAGGYTF.

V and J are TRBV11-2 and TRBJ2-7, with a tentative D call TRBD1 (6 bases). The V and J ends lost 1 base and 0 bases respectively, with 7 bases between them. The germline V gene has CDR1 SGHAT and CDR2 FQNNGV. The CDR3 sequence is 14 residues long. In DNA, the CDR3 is TGTGCCAGCAGCTTAGGACAGGCCTCCTACGAGCAGTACTTC. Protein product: CASSLGQASYEQYF.

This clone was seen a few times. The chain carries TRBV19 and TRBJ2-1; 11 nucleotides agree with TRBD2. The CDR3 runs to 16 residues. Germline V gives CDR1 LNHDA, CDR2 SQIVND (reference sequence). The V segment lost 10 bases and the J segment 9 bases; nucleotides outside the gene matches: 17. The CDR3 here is CATNGATSGILGEQFF. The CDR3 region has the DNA TGTGCCACCAACGGAGCGACTAGCGGGATATTGGGTGAGCAGTTCTTC. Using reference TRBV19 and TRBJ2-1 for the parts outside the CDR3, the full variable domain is DGGITQSPKYLFRKEGQNVTLSCEQNLNHDAMYWYRQDPGQGLRLIYYSQIVNDFQKGDIAEGYSVSREKKESFPLTVTSAQKNPTAFYLCATNGATSGILGEQFFGPGTRLTVL.

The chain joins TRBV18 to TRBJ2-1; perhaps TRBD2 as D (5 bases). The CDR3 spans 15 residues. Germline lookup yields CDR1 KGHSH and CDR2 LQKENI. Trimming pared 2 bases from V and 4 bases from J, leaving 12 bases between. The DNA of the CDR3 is TGTGCCAGCTCACCATTAGGCGGCGGGTACAATGAGCAGTTCTTC. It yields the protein CASSPLGGGYNEQFF.

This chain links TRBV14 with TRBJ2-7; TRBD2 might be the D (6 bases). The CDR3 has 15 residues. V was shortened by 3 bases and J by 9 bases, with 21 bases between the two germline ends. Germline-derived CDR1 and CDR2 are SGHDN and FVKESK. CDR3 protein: CASSHHSRLALGQYF. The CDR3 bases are TGTGCCAGCAGCCATCACTCTAGGCTAGCGCTCGGGCAGTACTTC.

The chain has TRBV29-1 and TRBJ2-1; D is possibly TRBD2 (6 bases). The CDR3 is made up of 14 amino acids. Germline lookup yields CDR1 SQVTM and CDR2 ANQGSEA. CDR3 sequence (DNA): TGCAACTACGGAACTAGTCCCCCTAGCGATGAGCAGTTCTTC. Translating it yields CNYGTSPPSDEQFF.

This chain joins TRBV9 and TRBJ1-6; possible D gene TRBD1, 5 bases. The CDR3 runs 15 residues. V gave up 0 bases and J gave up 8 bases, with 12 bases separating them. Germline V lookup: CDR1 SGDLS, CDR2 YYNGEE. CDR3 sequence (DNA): TGTGCCAGCAGCGTAGGGGGCAGGGTCGATTCACCCCTCCACTTT. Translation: CASSVGGRVDSPLHF.

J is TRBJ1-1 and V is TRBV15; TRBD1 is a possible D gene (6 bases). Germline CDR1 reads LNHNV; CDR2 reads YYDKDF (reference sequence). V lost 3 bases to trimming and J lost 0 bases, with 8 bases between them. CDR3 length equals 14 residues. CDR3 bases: TGTGCCACCAGCAGGGGGGGGCTGAACACTGAAGCTTTCTTT. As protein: CATSRGGLNTEAFF.